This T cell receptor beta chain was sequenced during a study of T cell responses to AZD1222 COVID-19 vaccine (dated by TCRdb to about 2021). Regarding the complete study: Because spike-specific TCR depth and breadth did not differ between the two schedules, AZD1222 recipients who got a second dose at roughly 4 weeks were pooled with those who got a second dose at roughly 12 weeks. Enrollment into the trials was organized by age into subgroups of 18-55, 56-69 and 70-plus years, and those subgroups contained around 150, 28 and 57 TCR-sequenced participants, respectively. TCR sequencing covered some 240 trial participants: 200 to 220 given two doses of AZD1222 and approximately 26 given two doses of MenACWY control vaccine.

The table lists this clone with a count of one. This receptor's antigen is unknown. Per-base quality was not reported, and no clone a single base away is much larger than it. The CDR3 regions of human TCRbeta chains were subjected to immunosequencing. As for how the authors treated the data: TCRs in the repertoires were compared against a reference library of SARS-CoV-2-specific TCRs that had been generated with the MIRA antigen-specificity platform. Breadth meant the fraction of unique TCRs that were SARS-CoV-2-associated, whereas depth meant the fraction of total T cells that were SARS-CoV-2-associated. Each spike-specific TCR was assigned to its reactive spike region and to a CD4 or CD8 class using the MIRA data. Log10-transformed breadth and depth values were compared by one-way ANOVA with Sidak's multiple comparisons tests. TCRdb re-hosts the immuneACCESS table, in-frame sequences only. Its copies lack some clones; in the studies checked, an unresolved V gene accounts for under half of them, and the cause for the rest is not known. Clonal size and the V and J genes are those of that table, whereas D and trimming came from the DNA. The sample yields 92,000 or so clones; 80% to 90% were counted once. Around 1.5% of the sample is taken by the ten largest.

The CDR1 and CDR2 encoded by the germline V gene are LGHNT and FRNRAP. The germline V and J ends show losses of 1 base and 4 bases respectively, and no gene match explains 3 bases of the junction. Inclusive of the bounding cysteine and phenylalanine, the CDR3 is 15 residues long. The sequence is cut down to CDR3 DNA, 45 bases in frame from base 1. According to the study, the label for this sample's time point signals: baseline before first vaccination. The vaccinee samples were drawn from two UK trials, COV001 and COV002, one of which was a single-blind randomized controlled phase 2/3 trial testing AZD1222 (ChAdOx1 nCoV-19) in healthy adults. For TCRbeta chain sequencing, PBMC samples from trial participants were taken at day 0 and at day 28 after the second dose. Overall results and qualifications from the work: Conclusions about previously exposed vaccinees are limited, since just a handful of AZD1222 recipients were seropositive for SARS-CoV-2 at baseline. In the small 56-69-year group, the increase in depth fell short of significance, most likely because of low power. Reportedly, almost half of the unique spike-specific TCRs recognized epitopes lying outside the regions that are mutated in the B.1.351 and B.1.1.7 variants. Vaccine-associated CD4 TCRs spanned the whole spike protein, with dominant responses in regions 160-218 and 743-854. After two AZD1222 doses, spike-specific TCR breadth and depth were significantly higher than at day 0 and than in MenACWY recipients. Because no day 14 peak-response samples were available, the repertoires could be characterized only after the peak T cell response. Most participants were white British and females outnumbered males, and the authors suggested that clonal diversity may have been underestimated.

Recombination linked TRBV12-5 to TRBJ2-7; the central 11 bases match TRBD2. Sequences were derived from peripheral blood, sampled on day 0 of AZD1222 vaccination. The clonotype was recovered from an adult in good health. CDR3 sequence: CASGLGLAGGYEQYF. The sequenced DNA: TGTGCTAGTGGTTTGGGCCTAGCGGGGGGTTACGAGCAGTACTTC.